This T cell receptor (beta chain) appears in the sequencing data of a study of blood T cell repertoires in COVID-19. Across the whole study: Some COVID-19 samples were acute and others convalescent; all came from the United States, Italy and Spain.

Germline loops: CDR1 SGHRS, CDR2 YFSETQ. The CDR3 is 15 amino acids. The V gene lost 6 bases and the J gene lost 0 bases, with 14 bases spanning the gap. Produced via immunoSEQ multiplex PCR; TCRdb's table is partial and in-frame only. The table has around 70,000 clones, roughly four fifths seen once; the top ten hold roughly 21%. Sequencing input: peripheral blood. V usage is TRBV5-1 and J usage is TRBJ2-3; a weak D match, TRBD1 (6 bases). The TCR sequence derives from a man in his 70s with acute or convalescent COVID-19. CDR3 in amino acids: CASMSGVVSTDTQYF. In DNA, the CDR3 is TGCGCCAGCATGTCAGGGGTTGTGAGCACAGATACGCAGTATTTT. Combining the CDR3 with reference TRBV5-1 and TRBJ2-3 gives the whole variable domain KAGVTQTPRYLIKTRGQQVTLSCSPISGHRSVSWYQQTPGQGLQFLFEYFSETQRNKGNFPGRFSGRQFSNSRSEMNVSTLELGDSALYLCASMSGVVSTDTQYFGPGTRLTVL.